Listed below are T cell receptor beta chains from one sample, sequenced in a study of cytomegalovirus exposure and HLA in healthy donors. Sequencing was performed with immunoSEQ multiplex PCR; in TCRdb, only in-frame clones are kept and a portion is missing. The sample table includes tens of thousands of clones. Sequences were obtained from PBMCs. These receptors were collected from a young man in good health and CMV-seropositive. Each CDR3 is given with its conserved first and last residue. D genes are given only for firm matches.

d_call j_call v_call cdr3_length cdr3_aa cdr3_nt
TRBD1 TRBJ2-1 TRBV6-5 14 CASSPGQGASEQFF TGTGCCAGCAGTCCTGGACAGGGGGCTAGTGAGCAGTTCTTC
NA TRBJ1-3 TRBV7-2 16 CASSLAPQGPGNTIYF TGTGCCAGCAGCTTAGCCCCCCAGGGTCCTGGAAACACCATATATTTT
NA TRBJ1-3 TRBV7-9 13 CASKVSSGNTIYF TGTGCCAGCAAAGTGAGCTCTGGAAACACCATATATTTT
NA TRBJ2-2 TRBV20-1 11 CSARVGGELFF TGCAGTGCTAGGGTCGGGGGGGAGCTGTTTTTT
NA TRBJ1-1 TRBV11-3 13 CASSTQGATEAFF TGTGCCAGCAGCACACAGGGAGCCACTGAAGCTTTCTTT
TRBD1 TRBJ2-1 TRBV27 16 CASSALGTGAYNEQFF TGTGCCAGCAGTGCCTTAGGGACAGGGGCCTACAATGAGCAGTTCTTC
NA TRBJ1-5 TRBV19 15 CASSITGSSNQPQHF TGTGCCAGTAGTATAACAGGTAGTAGCAATCAGCCCCAGCATTTT
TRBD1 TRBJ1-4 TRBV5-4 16 CASSQRGQGRAEKLFF TGTGCCAGCAGCCAGAGGGGACAGGGGCGAGCTGAAAAACTGTTTTTT
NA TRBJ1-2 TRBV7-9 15 CASSLSSTGYYGYTF TGTGCCAGCAGCTTAAGTAGCACAGGGTATTATGGCTACACCTTC
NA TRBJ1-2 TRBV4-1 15 CASSQGSGNAYGYTF TGCGCCAGCAGCCAAGGTTCAGGGAATGCCTATGGCTACACCTTC
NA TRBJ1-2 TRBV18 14 CASSPPPANYGYTF TGTGCCAGCTCACCACCACCAGCTAACTATGGCTACACCTTC
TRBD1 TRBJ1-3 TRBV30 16 CAWSPLTGGTGNTIYF TGTGCCTGGAGTCCCCTCACAGGGGGCACTGGAAACACCATATATTTT
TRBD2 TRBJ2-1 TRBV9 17 CASSVAPGLAEDNEQFF TGTGCCAGCAGCGTAGCCCCGGGACTAGCGGAGGACAATGAGCAGTTCTTC
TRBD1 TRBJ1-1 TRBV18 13 CASSPTGVAEAFF TGTGCCAGCTCACCTACAGGGGTCGCTGAAGCTTTCTTT
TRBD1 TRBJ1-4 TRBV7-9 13 CASSFGTAEKLFF TGTGCCAGCAGCTTCGGGACAGCTGAAAAACTGTTTTTT
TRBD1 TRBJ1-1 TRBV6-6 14 CASRNRQGDTEAFF TGTGCCAGCAGGAACCGACAGGGCGACACTGAAGCTTTCTTT
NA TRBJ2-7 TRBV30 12 CAWSVRAYEQYF TGTGCCTGGAGTGTACGCGCCTACGAGCAGTACTTC
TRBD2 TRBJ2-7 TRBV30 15 CAWRTSGGATYEQYF TGTGCCTGGAGGACAAGCGGGGGGGCTACCTACGAGCAGTACTTC
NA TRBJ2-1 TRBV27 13 CASSWGGGNEQFF TGTGCCAGCAGTTGGGGAGGGGGCAATGAGCAGTTCTTC
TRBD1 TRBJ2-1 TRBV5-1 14 CASSTGQGLDEQFF TGCGCCAGCAGCACGGGACAGGGGCTGGATGAGCAGTTCTTC
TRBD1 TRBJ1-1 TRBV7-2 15 CASSDTGTGNTEAFF TGTGCCAGCAGCGACACAGGGACAGGCAACACTGAAGCTTTCTTT
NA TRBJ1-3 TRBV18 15 CASSPPSIPGNTIYF TGTGCCAGCTCACCACCGAGTATCCCTGGAAACACCATATATTTT
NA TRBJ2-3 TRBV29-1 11 CSVGAVDTQYF TGCAGCGTTGGGGCCGTGGATACGCAGTATTTT
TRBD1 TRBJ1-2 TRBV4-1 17 CASSQSDLQGGTYGYTF TGCGCCAGCAGCCAATCCGACTTACAGGGGGGAACATATGGCTACACCTTC
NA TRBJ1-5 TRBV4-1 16 CASSQGQTNSNQPQHF TGCGCCAGCAGCCAAGGACAAACGAATAGCAATCAGCCCCAGCATTTT
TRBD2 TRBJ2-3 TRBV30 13 CACASGRHDTQYF TGTGCCTGTGCTAGCGGGAGACACGATACGCAGTATTTT
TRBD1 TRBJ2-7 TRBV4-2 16 CASSQEPRQGSDEQYF TGTGCCAGCAGCCAAGAACCGAGACAGGGATCGGACGAGCAGTACTTC
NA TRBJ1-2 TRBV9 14 CASSVDAGHMGYTF TGTGCCAGCAGCGTAGACGCCGGACATATGGGCTACACCTTC
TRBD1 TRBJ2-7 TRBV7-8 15 CASSLHRGPRGEQYF TGTGCCAGCAGCTTACACAGGGGACCTAGGGGAGAGCAGTACTTC
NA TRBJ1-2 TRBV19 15 CASIPGTNVDYGYTF TGTGCCAGTATCCCCGGGACAAATGTTGACTATGGCTACACCTTC
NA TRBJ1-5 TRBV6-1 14 CASSDYRGNQPQHF TGTGCCAGCAGTGACTACAGGGGCAATCAGCCCCAGCATTTT
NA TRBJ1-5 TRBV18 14 CASSLDGGYGPQHF TGTGCCAGCTCACTCGACGGCGGCTATGGGCCCCAGCATTTT
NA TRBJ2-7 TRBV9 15 CASSVGLAAPYEQYF TGTGCCAGCAGCGTAGGCCTAGCAGCTCCCTACGAGCAGTACTTC
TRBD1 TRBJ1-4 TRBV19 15 CASSMPGQGSEKLFF TGTGCCAGTAGTATGCCGGGACAGGGTAGTGAAAAACTGTTTTTT
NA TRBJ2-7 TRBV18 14 CASSLPRGPYEQYF TGTGCCAGCTCACTCCCCAGGGGTCCCTACGAGCAGTACTTC
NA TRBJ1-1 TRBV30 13 CAWGRQGGTEAFF TGTGCCTGGGGCCGGCAGGGCGGCACTGAAGCTTTCTTT
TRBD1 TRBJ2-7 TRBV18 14 CASSPGTGVGEQYF TGTGCCAGCTCACCAGGGACAGGGGTCGGGGAGCAGTACTTC
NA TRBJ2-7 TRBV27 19 CASRVLKGYPGTNHYEQYF TGTGCCAGCAGGGTCCTAAAGGGCTATCCCGGGACAAATCACTACGAGCAGTACTTC
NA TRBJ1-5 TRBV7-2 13 CASSLQTGGPQHF TGTGCCAGCAGCTTGCAAACAGGTGGGCCCCAGCATTTT
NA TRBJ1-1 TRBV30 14 CAARLVRMNTEAFF TGTGCCGCCCGACTTGTACGTATGAACACTGAAGCTTTCTTT
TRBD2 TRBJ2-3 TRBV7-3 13 CASSGGFGTSSYF TGTGCCAGCAGCGGGGGCTTTGGGACTAGCTCGTATTTT
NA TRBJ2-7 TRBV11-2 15 CASSLVGASSYEQYF TGTGCCAGCAGCTTAGTCGGAGCGTCCTCCTACGAGCAGTACTTC